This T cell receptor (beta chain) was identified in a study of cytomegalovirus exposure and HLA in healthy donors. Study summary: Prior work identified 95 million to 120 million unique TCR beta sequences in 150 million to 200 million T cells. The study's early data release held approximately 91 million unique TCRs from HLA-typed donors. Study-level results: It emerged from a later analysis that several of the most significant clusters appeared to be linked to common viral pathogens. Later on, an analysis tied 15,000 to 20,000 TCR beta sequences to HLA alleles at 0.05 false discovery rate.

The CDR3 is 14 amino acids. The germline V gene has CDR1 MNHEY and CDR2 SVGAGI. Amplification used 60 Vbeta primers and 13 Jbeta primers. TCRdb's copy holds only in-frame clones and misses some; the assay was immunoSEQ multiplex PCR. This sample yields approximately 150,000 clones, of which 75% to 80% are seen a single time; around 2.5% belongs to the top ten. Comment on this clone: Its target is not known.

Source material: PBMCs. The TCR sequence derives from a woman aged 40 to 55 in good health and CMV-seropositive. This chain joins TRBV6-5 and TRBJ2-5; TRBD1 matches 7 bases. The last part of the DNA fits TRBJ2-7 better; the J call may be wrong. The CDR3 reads CASSYERQGYEQYF. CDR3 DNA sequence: TGTGCCAGCAGTTATGAGAGACAGGGCTACGAGCAGTACTTC.